Each of the 16 T cell receptor beta chains below was sequenced from the same sample in a study of response to subunit inactivated influenza vaccine. Each CDR3 protein gets one entry after TCRdb re-called the RT-PCR reads with MiXCR. The sample lists about 520,000 distinct CDR3 sequences, about 25% occurring once. Source: CD4+ T cells sorted from PBMCs, taken 5 days after vaccination. The receptors here all came from a man in his fifties or sixties who received an inactivated influenza vaccine.

In its sample, this clonotype was seen a few times. The V and J genes are TRBV5-1 and TRBJ1-6, with 7 positions matching TRBD1. This CDR3 has 16 residues. J was trimmed by 10 bases and V by 2 bases; bases with no gene match: 12. Germline V gene data show CDR1 as SGHRS and CDR2 as YFSETQ. Here the CDR3 reads CASSFGSGDSGSPLHF. DNA for the CDR3: TGCGCCAGCAGCTTTGGATCGGGGGACAGTGGGTCACCCCTCCACTTT.

The genes are TRBV12-3 or TRBV12-4 and TRBJ2-7; TRBD1 might be the D (5 bases). Trimming shortened V by 0 bases and J by 3 bases, and 12 bases separated the two germline ends. This CDR3 contains 15 residues. As DNA, the CDR3 is TGTGCCAGCAGTTTAGCCGGCAGGGTCCACTACGAGCAGTACTTC. This translates into CASSLAGRVHYEQYF.

This clonotype turned up a few times. V usage is TRBV6-2 or TRBV6-3 and J usage is TRBJ2-4, with D perhaps TRBD1 or TRBD2 (5 bases each). Trimming pared 2 bases from V and 2 bases from J, leaving 19 bases between. The CDR3 consists of 18 residues. CDR1 and CDR2 from the germline V gene are MNHEY and SVGEGT. CDR3 region: CASSYVLRGTATKNIQYF. As DNA, the CDR3 is TGTGCCAGCAGTTACGTACTTCGGGGCACCGCCACCAAAAACATTCAGTACTTC.

The genes are TRBV12-3 or TRBV12-4 and TRBJ2-4, with D perhaps TRBD2 (6 bases). With 5 bases removed from V and 9 bases from J, the gap between germline ends came to 17 bases. This CDR3 is 14 amino acids long. The CDR3 sequence is CASSPQTSPGIQYF. CDR3 sequence (DNA): TGTGCCAGCAGTCCGCAGACTAGTCCCGGCATTCAGTACTTC.

This clonotype was seen only a few times. The V call is TRBV7-8, the J call TRBJ2-1; TRBD1 agrees at 9 bases. This CDR3 region has 16 residues. Germline V CDR1 and CDR2: SGHVS, FQNEAQ. V shed 0 bases, J shed 5 bases, and the junction held 5 bases outside the gene matches. Here the CDR3 DNA reads TGTGCCAGCAGCTTAGCCCGCGGACAGGGGAACAATGAGCAGTTCTTC. It translates to CASSLARGQGNNEQFF.

This chain uses TRBV6-1 with TRBJ2-2, with D possibly matching TRBD1 (6 bases). Trimming removed 6 bases from V and 5 bases from J, with 10 bases in between. The CDR3 contains 13 residues. Germline CDR1 and CDR2: MNHNS and SASEGT. CDR3 protein: CASRSQGTGELFF. The DNA of the CDR3 is TGTGCCAGCAGAAGCCAGGGGACCGGGGAGCTGTTTTTT.

In this sample, this clonotype turned up a few times. This chain uses TRBV29-1 with TRBJ1-1; D is perhaps TRBD1 (6 bases). Germline lookup yields CDR1 SQVTM and CDR2 ANQGSEA. The CDR3 is 13 amino acids. With 3 bases removed from V and 1 base from J, the gap between germline ends came to 9 bases. Here the CDR3 DNA reads TGCAGCGTTGAGGGGGGCCCGAACACTGAAGCTTTCTTT. Amino acids: CSVEGGPNTEAFF.

Points on this clonotype: A junction boundary mismatches the germline segment, possibly from a read error. CDR3 DNA: TGCAGTGCTAGCTCCGGGACTAGTGGTTACGAGCTGTACTTC. It translates to CSASSGTSGYELYF. This sequence joins TRBV20-1 and TRBJ2-7; 8 bases are a match to TRBD2. The CDR3 extends over 14 amino acids. Per the germline V gene, CDR1 is DFQATT and CDR2 is SNEGSKA (reference sequence).

The chain recombines TRBV7-2 with TRBJ1-2; D is undetermined. Trimming took off 2 bases at V and 2 bases at J, with 9 bases between the two ends. Germline CDR1 is SGHTA and CDR2 is FQGNSA. CDR3 length: 14 residues. The CDR3 DNA reads TGTGCCAGCAGCTTAATGGGCCAGAACTATGGCTACACCTTC. Translating gives CASSLMGQNYGYTF.

This clonotype appeared a few times. The chain has TRBV29-1 and TRBJ1-5; 7 positions agree with TRBD1. Germline V gene lookup returns CDR1 SQVTM and CDR2 ANQGSEA. V was clipped by 4 bases and J by 4 bases; unmatched bases: 7. The CDR3 is 14 residues long. Here the CDR3 reads CSVAGTDPNQPQHF. CDR3 in DNA: TGCAGCGTTGCAGGGACAGACCCAAATCAGCCCCAGCATTTT.

The chain couples TRBV15 to TRBJ2-3; D may match TRBD1 or TRBD2 (6 bases each). Germline V gene sequence: CDR1 LNHNV, CDR2 YYDKDF (reference sequence). Between the trimmed V and J ends, which lost 1 base and 4 bases, there was a span of 12 bases. This CDR3 region has 15 residues. CDR3 nucleotide sequence: TGTGCCACCAGCAGAGTAGGGGGGAGAGCAGATACGCAGTATTTT. It specifies CATSRVGGRADTQYF.

Only a few counts were recorded for this clonotype. The chain carries TRBV5-1 and TRBJ1-2; the match to TRBD1 covers 7 bases. V shed 0 bases, J shed 0 bases, and the junction held 5 bases outside the gene matches. The V gene's germline CDR1 is SGHRS and CDR2 YFSETQ. The CDR3 consists of 16 residues. The CDR3 here is CASSLAPGQTNYGYTF. CDR3 nucleotide sequence: TGCGCCAGCAGCTTGGCCCCGGGACAGACTAACTATGGCTACACCTTC.

The count of this clonotype is one. This chain uses TRBV3-1 with TRBJ1-5, with D unclear. Trimming pared 1 base from V and 5 bases from J, leaving 9 bases between. The CDR3 length is 14 residues. Germline loops: CDR1 LGHDT, CDR2 YNNKEL (reference sequence). The CDR3: CASSQAGGDQPQHF. CDR3 bases: TGTGCCAGCAGCCAAGCGGGCGGAGATCAGCCCCAGCATTTT. Complete variable domain (other parts from reference TRBV3-1 and TRBJ1-5): DTAVSQTPKYLVTQMGNDKSIKCEQNLGHDTMYWYKQDSKKFLKIMFSYNNKELIINETVPNRFSPKSPDKAHLNLHINSLELGDSAVYFCASSQAGGDQPQHFGDGTRLSIL.

V and J are TRBV24-1 and TRBJ2-7; D uncertain. The CDR3 consists of 13 residues. In germline, CDR1 is KGHDR, CDR2 SFDVKD. The V end was cut by 4 bases, the J end by 0 bases, with 6 bases between. The CDR3 sequence: CATSEAISYEQYF. The CDR3 DNA is TGTGCCACCAGTGAGGCAATCTCCTACGAGCAGTACTTC.

This clonotype was seen more than once but under ten times. The chain joins TRBV3-1 to TRBJ2-7; D might be TRBD2 (5 bases). Trimming took 3 bases from V and 1 from J, leaving 10 bases between them. The CDR3 runs to 14 residues. Looked up from germline, CDR1 is LGHDT and CDR2 is YNNKEL (reference sequence). CDR3 DNA: TGTGCCAGCAGCCACCCGGGATCATCCTACGAGCAGTACTTC. Encoded protein: CASSHPGSSYEQYF.

This clonotype has a handful of counts. The chain joins TRBV20-1 to TRBJ2-1; 7 nucleotides align to TRBD1. The CDR3 totals 11 residues. The germline V gene has CDR1 DFQATT and CDR2 SNEGSKA (reference sequence). The V gene end was trimmed by 3 bases and the J gene end by 9 bases; junction bases not matched to a gene: 2. The CDR3 loop reads CSARPGGEQFF. The CDR3 DNA reads TGCAGTGCTAGGCCAGGGGGTGAGCAGTTCTTC.